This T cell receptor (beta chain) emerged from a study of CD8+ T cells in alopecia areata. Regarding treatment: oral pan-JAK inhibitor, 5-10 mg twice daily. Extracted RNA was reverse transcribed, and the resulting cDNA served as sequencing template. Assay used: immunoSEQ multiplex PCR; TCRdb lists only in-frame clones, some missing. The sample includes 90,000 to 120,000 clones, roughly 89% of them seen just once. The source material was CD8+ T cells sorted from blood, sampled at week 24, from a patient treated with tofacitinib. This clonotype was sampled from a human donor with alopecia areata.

The chain's CDR3 is CASSFGTSGGVLRNEQFF. CDR3 nucleotides: TGTGCCAGCAGCTTTGGGACTAGCGGGGGGGTATTACGCAATGAGCAGTTCTTC. V is TRBV7-2 and J is TRBJ2-1; 16 nucleotides align to TRBD2. CDR1 SGHTA and CDR2 FQGNSA come from the germline V gene. J was trimmed by 6 bases and V by 3 bases; bases with no gene match: 8. There are 18 residues in the CDR3.